This passage covers 30 T cell receptor beta chains from one sample sequenced in a study of blood T cells in healthy people across ages. The use of a sample-barcoded 5' primer and a J-beta primer mix characterized a second PCR of about 6 to 12 cycles. One entry per CDR3 protein results from TCRdb running MiXCR on the 5' RACE reads. The sample has 700,000 to 900,000 distinct CDR3 sequences, about 53% seen once. Sequenced input: blood. The receptors here all came from a man older than 75 in good health.

This clonotype was counted many times. The chain employs TRBV29-1 and TRBJ2-2, with TRBD1 matching 7 bases. After removal of 7 bases from V and 1 base from J, the junction contained 12 bases not matched to a gene. Germline V CDR1 and CDR2: SQVTM, ANQGSEA. The CDR3 is 16 residues long. The CDR3 reads CSGWVETGWNTGELFF. In DNA, the CDR3 is TGCAGCGGGTGGGTAGAGACAGGGTGGAACACCGGGGAGCTGTTTTTT.

The rearrangement uses TRBV7-6 and TRBJ1-4; maybe TRBD1 (5 bases). Germline V gene sequence: CDR1 SGHVS, CDR2 FNYEAQ. CDR3 size: 14 residues. The V end lost 5 bases, the J end lost 8 bases, and 15 bases lay between the germline ends. CDR3 amino acids: CASSPRSGAEKLFF. CDR3 sequence (DNA): TGTGCCAGCAGCCCCAGGAGTGGGGCGGAAAAACTGTTTTTT.

J is TRBJ2-4 and V is TRBV7-6, with D perhaps matching TRBD1 (6 bases). Judging by the DNA end, TRBJ2-5 fits better; the J call may be wrong. This CDR3 has 15 residues. Germline loops: CDR1 SGHVS, CDR2 FNYEAQ. The CDR3 is CASSLVGTGRETQYF. The CDR3 DNA sequence: TGTGCCAGCAGCTTAGTGGGAACAGGGCGAGAGACCCAGTACTTC.

The chain combines TRBV20-1 with TRBJ1-2, with 9 nucleotides matching TRBD1. The trim removed 3 bases at V and 7 bases at J, leaving 12 bases unmatched. The CDR3 extends over 15 amino acids. Per germline, CDR1 DFQATT and CDR2 SNEGSKA (reference sequence). For the CDR3, the DNA is TGCAGTGCTAGGGGGCGGTCCGGGACAGGGCTTGGCTACACCTTC. The encoded protein is CSARGRSGTGLGYTF.

DNA of the CDR3: TGTGCCAGCAGTGAGTTAGCGTACGAGCAGTACTTC. Translated: CASSELAYEQYF. The chain carries TRBV2 and TRBJ2-7, with a weak D call TRBD2 (5 bases). This CDR3 region has 12 residues. Germline V gene sequence: CDR1 SNHLY, CDR2 FYNNEI. V lost 3 bases and J lost 4, with 7 bases in between.

This clonotype was counted a few times. The genes are TRBV5-1 and TRBJ2-1, with 10 bases matching TRBD2. The CDR3 totals 16 residues. J was trimmed by 5 bases and V by 0 bases; bases with no gene match: 5. The germline V gene encodes CDR1 SGHRS and CDR2 YFSETQ. This CDR3 reads CASSLGTSGRNNEQFF. The CDR3 nucleotides are TGCGCCAGCAGCTTGGGGACTAGCGGTAGAAACAATGAGCAGTTCTTC.

The rearrangement links TRBV19 to TRBJ2-3, with D perhaps matching TRBD2 (5 bases). The CDR3 runs 13 residues. From germline, CDR1 is LNHDA and CDR2 SQIVND (reference sequence). V was cut by 3 bases and J by 3 bases, with 7 bases left in between. CDR3 DNA sequence: TGTGCCAGTAGTATTACGGGGACAGATACGCAGTATTTT. Encoded protein: CASSITGTDTQYF.

This clonotype was seen ten or more times. The rearrangement joins TRBV7-2 to TRBJ2-3; tentatively, D is TRBD1 (5 bases). This CDR3 has 14 amino acids. Trimming pared 1 base from V and 5 bases from J, leaving 10 bases between. Looked up from germline, CDR1 is SGHTA and CDR2 is FQGNSA. CDR3 protein: CASSLETVKDTQYF. The CDR3 DNA is TGTGCCAGCAGCTTAGAGACAGTTAAAGATACGCAGTATTTT.

The V call is TRBV10-3, the J call TRBJ2-2; the D gene is possibly TRBD2 (6 bases). Trimming took 3 bases from V and 10 from J, leaving 18 bases between them. Germline CDR1 is ENHRY and CDR2 is SYGVKD. The CDR3 contains 15 residues. The CDR3 protein is CAISDPGASKEELFF. CDR3 in DNA: TGTGCCATCAGTGACCCGGGAGCCTCTAAAGAGGAGCTGTTTTTT.

V and J are TRBV29-1 and TRBJ2-1, with TRBD1 matching over 10 bases. Looked up from germline, CDR1 is SQVTM and CDR2 is ANQGSEA. The CDR3 spans 14 residues. J gave up 8 bases and V 5 bases, and 9 bases lay outside the gene matches. CDR3 amino acids: CSVLRDRGRDEQFF. Here the CDR3 DNA reads TGCAGCGTTCTCCGGGACAGGGGAAGGGATGAGCAGTTCTTC.

The chain has TRBV7-8 and TRBJ2-4; TRBD2 agrees at 14 bases. The DNA matches TRBJ2-7 better at its end, which makes the J call doubtful. In germline, CDR1 is SGHVS, CDR2 FQNEAQ. This CDR3 is 15 amino acids long. This CDR3 reads CASSLGTSGRNEQYF. The DNA for the CDR3 is TGTGCCAGCAGCTTAGGGACTAGCGGGAGGAACGAGCAGTACTTC.

The CDR3: CASSLSTPQSSYNEQFF. The DNA of the CDR3 is TGTGCCAGCAGTTTATCGACTCCCCAGAGCTCCTACAATGAGCAGTTCTTC. The chain combines TRBV28 with TRBJ2-1; D is ambiguous. Germline V lookup: CDR1 MDHEN, CDR2 SYDVKM. V gave up 1 base and J gave up 0 bases, with 13 bases separating them. The CDR3 contains 17 residues.

V and J are TRBV28 and TRBJ2-5; 8 bases map to TRBD2. Germline V gene lookup returns CDR1 MDHEN and CDR2 SYDVKM. V was clipped by 2 bases and J by 5 bases; unmatched bases: 4. The CDR3 sequence is 14 residues long. This CDR3 is CASSLGGRWETQYF. The CDR3 DNA follows: TGTGCCAGCAGTTTAGGCGGGAGGTGGGAGACCCAGTACTTC.

The chain uses TRBV7-2 and TRBJ2-5, with 7 bases aligning to TRBD1. Per the germline V gene, CDR1 is SGHTA and CDR2 is FQGNSA. The length of the CDR3 is 15 residues. V shed 0 bases, J shed 13 bases, and the junction held 14 bases outside the gene matches. CDR3 sequence reads: CASSLALDRVYERYF. The CDR3 bases are TGTGCCAGCAGCTTAGCCCTTGACAGGGTCTACGAGCGGTACTTC.

The chain joins TRBV7-2 to TRBJ2-5; D remains ambiguous. The germline gives CDR1 SGHTA, CDR2 FQGNSA. The CDR3 runs to 15 residues. V lost 0 bases and J 1 base, leaving 9 bases between the germline ends. The CDR3 protein is CASSLAATSQETQYF. The CDR3 nucleotides are TGTGCCAGCAGCTTAGCGGCTACCTCCCAAGAGACCCAGTACTTC. The whole variable domain, filled in from reference TRBV7-2 and TRBJ2-5, reads GAGVSQSPSNKVTEKGKDVELRCDPISGHTALYWYRQSLGQGLEFLIYFQGNSAPDKSGLPSDRFSAERTGGSVSTLTIQRTQQEDSAVYLCASSLAATSQETQYFGPGTRLLVL.

CDR3 residues: CASSLQAAGVYNEQFF. The CDR3 region has the DNA TGTGCCAGCAGTTTGCAGGCGGCAGGGGTCTACAATGAGCAGTTCTTC. J is TRBJ2-1 and V is TRBV12-3 or TRBV12-4; D is possibly TRBD1 (6 bases). V lost 3 bases and J lost 3, with 15 bases in between. The CDR3 runs to 16 residues.

The gene calls are TRBV20-1 and TRBJ2-3; possible D gene TRBD1, 8 bases. This CDR3 comprises 14 residues. The germline V and J ends were trimmed by 5 bases and 1 base, with 13 bases remaining between them. The germline CDR1 and CDR2 sequences are DFQATT and SNEGSKA (reference sequence). CDR3 nucleotides: TGCAGTGCTGAAGCGGGACAGGGCACAGATACGCAGTATTTT. Its protein product is CSAEAGQGTDTQYF.

The chain employs TRBV11-1 and TRBJ2-5, with D possibly TRBD1 on 6 matching bases. The CDR3 is 14 residues long. Germline V lookup: CDR1 SGHAT, CDR2 FQDESV (reference sequence). V lost 7 bases, J lost 1 base, and 13 bases lay in between. CDR3 in DNA: TGTGCCAGCACCGCCCAGGGGTTCCAAGAGACCCAGTACTTC. This sequence encodes CASTAQGFQETQYF.

The genes are TRBV24-1 and TRBJ2-1; 10 bases agree with TRBD1. The CDR3 loop spans 16 amino acids. Losses at the gene ends were 1 base for V and 5 bases for J; bases not matched to a gene: 4. Germline V gene lookup returns CDR1 KGHDR and CDR2 SFDVKD. The CDR3 is CATSDFGTGVNNEQFF. CDR3 in DNA: TGTGCCACCAGTGATTTTGGGACAGGGGTGAACAATGAGCAGTTCTTC.

This clonotype was observed a few times. This chain links TRBV7-9 with TRBJ2-3; D unclear. CDR3 length: 12 residues. Trimming removed 10 bases from V and 3 bases from J, with 11 bases in between. CDR1 and CDR2 (germline): SEHNR, FQNEAQ (reference sequence). The CDR3 bases are TGTGCCACCGCGATAAGTACAGATACGCAGTATTTT. This translates into CATAISTDTQYF.

The V gene is TRBV20-1, the J gene TRBJ2-1; 7 bases map to TRBD1. The germline V gene encodes CDR1 DFQATT and CDR2 SNEGSKA (reference sequence). Trimming took 3 bases from V and 8 from J; bases not matched to a gene: 4. CDR3 length: 12 residues. CDR3 sequence reads: CSASDRDDEQFF. Written as DNA, the CDR3 is TGCAGTGCTAGTGACAGGGACGATGAGCAGTTCTTC.

The chain is built from TRBV2 and TRBJ2-1; unclear D gene. Germline V lookup: CDR1 SNHLY, CDR2 FYNNEI. V shed 7 bases and J shed 3 bases, with 10 bases lying between them. The length of the CDR3 is 13 residues. CDR3: CASKPSDYNEQFF. In DNA, the CDR3 is TGTGCCAGCAAGCCTAGTGACTACAATGAGCAGTTCTTC.

The J gene is TRBJ2-7, the V gene TRBV20-1, with 7 bases matching TRBD2. CDR1 is DFQATT and CDR2 is SNEGSKA in the germline V gene (reference sequence). The CDR3 sequence is 14 residues long. V lost 8 bases to trimming and J lost 1 base; unmatched junction nucleotides: 11. Here the CDR3 reads CSPRPAGRSYEQYF. Written as DNA, the CDR3 is TGCAGTCCCCGCCCGGCCGGGAGGTCCTACGAGCAGTACTTC.

The chain joins TRBV11-2 to TRBJ2-3; perhaps TRBD1 as D (5 bases). CDR1 is SGHAT and CDR2 is FQNNGV in the germline V gene. Trimming stripped 1 base from V and 2 bases from J, with 10 bases between. The CDR3 length is 15 residues. CDR3 sequence: CASSLVGRATDTQYF. For the CDR3, the DNA is TGTGCCAGCAGCTTAGTCGGCAGGGCCACAGATACGCAGTATTTT.

The CDR3 bases are TGTGCCAGCAGTTACTCGGGGGAAGCTCCCTACGAGCAGTACTTC. It codes for CASSYSGEAPYEQYF. V usage is TRBV6-5 and J usage is TRBJ2-7; TRBD1 or TRBD2 may be the D gene (5 bases each). This CDR3 has 15 residues. V was cut by 0 bases and J by 2 bases, with 11 bases left in between. CDR1 and CDR2 from the germline V gene are MNHEY and SVGAGI.

V and J are TRBV5-1 and TRBJ2-5; 9 bases are a match to TRBD1. The end of the DNA aligns better with TRBJ2-7, so the J call may be wrong. This CDR3 spans 15 amino acids. The germline CDR1 and CDR2 sequences are SGHRS and YFSETQ. Here the CDR3 DNA reads TGCGCCAGCAGCTTGGGGACAGGGGTCTCGTACGAGCAGTACTTC. Translated, it gives CASSLGTGVSYEQYF.

This rearrangement joins TRBV9 to TRBJ1-1; no clear D. The CDR3 runs to 13 residues. Trimming took 0 bases from V and 7 from J, leaving 10 bases between them. In germline, CDR1 is SGDLS, CDR2 YYNGEE. The CDR3 nucleotides read TGTGCCAGCAGCGTAGGAGTTGGCGGTGAAGCTTTCTTT. This sequence encodes CASSVGVGGEAFF. The complete variable domain, with remaining parts taken from reference TRBV9 and TRBJ1-1, reads DSGVTQTPKHLITATGQRVTLRCSPRSGDLSVYWYQQSLDQGLQFLIQYYNGEERAKGNILERFSAQQFPDLHSELNLSSLELGDSALYFCASSVGVGGEAFFGQGTRLTVV.

In its sample, this clonotype was seen a few times. This chain connects TRBV7-2 to TRBJ2-7; D may be TRBD1 or TRBD2 (5 bases each). CDR3 length: 15 residues. Trimming pared 4 bases from V and 1 base from J, leaving 14 bases between. Germline lookup yields CDR1 SGHTA and CDR2 FQGNSA. The CDR3, as DNA: TGTGCCAGCAGCTGGGGCCGGGGTTTGTCCTACGAGCAGTACTTC. This codes for CASSWGRGLSYEQYF.

The count of this clonotype is one. V and J are TRBV11-2 and TRBJ2-7, with 12 bases lining up with TRBD2. This CDR3 spans 17 amino acids. Germline V gives CDR1 SGHAT, CDR2 FQNNGV. The trim removed 6 bases at V and 2 bases at J, leaving 11 bases unmatched. The CDR3 DNA is TGTGCCAGCAGTCGGACTAGCGGGAAGGTCGTGACCTACGAGCAGTACTTC. Residues: CASSRTSGKVVTYEQYF.

This clonotype was counted only a few times. CDR3 region: CATSRATGGNQPQHF. In DNA, the CDR3 is TGTGCCACCAGCAGAGCGACAGGGGGCAATCAGCCCCAGCATTTT. The chain uses TRBV15 and TRBJ1-5; 8 bases line up with TRBD1. Germline V lookup: CDR1 LNHNV, CDR2 YYDKDF (reference sequence). V lost 1 base and J lost 2; bases outside the gene matches: 1. CDR3 length equals 15 residues.